This T cell receptor (beta chain) appears in the sequencing data of a study of blood T cell repertoires in COVID-19. Using immunoSEQ multiplex PCR, the repertoire was profiled, and TCRdb retains in-frame clones only, with some absent. This sample has 280,000 or so clones, with 80% to 90% found just once. The CDR3 spans 16 residues. Trimming removed 1 base at V and 6 bases at J, with 15 bases between. Germline CDR1 is MGHRA and CDR2 is YSYEKL. The sequencing input was PBMCs or T cells enriched from blood (not recorded which). V is TRBV4-1 and J is TRBJ2-2, with D possibly TRBD2 on 6 matching bases. This sequence originates from a man younger than 45 who had recovered from COVID-19. This chain's CDR3 is CASSQAFRGKAGELFF. In nucleotides, the CDR3 is TGCGCCAGCAGCCAAGCCTTCCGGGGGAAGGCCGGGGAGCTGTTTTTT.